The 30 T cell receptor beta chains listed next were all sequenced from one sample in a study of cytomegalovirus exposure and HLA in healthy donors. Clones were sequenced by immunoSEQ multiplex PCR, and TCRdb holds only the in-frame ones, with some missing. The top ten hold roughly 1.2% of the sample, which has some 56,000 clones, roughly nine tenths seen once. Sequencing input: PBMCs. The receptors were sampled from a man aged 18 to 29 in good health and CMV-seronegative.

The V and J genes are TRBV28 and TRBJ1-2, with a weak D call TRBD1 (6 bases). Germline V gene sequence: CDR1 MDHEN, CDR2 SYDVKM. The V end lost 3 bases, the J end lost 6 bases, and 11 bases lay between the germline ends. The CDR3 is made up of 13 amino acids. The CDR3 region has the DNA TGTGCCAGCAGTTTCGGCAGACAGGATGGCTACACCTTC. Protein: CASSFGRQDGYTF.

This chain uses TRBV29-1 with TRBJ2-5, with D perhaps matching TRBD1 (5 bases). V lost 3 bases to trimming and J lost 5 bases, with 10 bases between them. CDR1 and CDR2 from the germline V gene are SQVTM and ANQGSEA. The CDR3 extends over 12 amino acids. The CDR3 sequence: CSVDRDSETQYF. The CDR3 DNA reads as TGCAGCGTTGACAGGGATAGCGAGACCCAGTACTTC.

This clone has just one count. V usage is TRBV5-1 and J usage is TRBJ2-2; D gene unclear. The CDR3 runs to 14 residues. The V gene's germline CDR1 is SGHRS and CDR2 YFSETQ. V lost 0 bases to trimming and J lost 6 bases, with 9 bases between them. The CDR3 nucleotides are TGCGCCAGCAGCTTGGACAGTCGGCCCGGGGAGCTGTTTTTT. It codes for CASSLDSRPGELFF.

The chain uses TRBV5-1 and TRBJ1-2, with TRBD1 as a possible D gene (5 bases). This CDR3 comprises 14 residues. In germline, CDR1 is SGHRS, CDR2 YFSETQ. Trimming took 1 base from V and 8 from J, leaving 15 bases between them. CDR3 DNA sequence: TGCGCCAGCAGCTTGATCCCTACAGGTTACGGCTACACCTTC. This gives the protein CASSLIPTGYGYTF.

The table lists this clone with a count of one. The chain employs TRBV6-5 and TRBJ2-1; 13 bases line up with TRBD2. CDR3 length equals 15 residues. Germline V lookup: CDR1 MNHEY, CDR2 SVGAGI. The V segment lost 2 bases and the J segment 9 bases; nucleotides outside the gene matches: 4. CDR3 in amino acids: CASSYLGTSGTEQFF. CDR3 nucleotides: TGTGCCAGCAGTTACCTCGGGACTAGCGGGACTGAGCAGTTCTTC.

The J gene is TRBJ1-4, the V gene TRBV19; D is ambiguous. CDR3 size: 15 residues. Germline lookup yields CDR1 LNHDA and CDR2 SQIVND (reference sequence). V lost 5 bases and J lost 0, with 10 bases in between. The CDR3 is CASSLEFATNEKLFF. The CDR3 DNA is TGTGCCAGTAGTTTGGAGTTTGCAACTAATGAAAAACTGTTTTTT.

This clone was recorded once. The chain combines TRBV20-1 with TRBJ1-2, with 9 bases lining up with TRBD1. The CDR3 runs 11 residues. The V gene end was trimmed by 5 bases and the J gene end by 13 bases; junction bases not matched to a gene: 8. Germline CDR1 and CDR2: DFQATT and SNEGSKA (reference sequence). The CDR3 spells CSADPGTGLTF. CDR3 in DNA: TGCAGTGCTGATCCCGGGACAGGGCTCACCTTC.

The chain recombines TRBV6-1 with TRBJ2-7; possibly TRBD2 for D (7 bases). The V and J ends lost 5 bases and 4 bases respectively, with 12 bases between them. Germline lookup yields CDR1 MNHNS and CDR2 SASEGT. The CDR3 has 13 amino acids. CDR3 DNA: TGTGCCAGCAGTCGCGAGGGGGGGTACGAGCAGTACTTC. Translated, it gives CASSREGGYEQYF.

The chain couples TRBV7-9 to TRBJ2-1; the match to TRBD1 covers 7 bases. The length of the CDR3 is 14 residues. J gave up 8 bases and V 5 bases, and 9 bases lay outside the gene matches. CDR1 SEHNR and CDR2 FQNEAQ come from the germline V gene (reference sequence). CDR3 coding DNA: TGTGCCAGCAGCGACAAGGGGGCCACGGATGAGCAGTTCTTC. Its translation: CASSDKGATDEQFF.

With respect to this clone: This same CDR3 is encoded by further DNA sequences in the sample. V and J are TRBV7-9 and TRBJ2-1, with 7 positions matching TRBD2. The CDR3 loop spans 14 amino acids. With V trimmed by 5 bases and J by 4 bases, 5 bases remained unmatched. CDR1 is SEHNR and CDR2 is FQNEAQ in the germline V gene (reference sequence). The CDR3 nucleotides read TGTGCCAGCAGCCAGGGACTAACGTACAATGAGCAGTTCTTC. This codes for CASSQGLTYNEQFF.

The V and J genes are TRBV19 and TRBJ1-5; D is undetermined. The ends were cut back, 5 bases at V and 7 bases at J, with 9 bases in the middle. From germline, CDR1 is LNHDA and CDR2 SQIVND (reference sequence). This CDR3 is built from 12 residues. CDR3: CASSWAEQPQHF. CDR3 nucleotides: TGTGCCAGTAGTTGGGCCGAGCAGCCCCAGCATTTT.

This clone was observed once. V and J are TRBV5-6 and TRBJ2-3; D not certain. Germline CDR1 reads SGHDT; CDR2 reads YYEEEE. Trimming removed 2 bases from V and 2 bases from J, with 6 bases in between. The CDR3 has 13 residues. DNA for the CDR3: TGTGCCAGCAGCTTCGTATCCACAGATACGCAGTATTTT. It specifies CASSFVSTDTQYF.

The CDR3 sequence is CASSEMRSTDTQYF. In DNA, the CDR3 is TGTGCCAGCAGTGAGATGAGGAGCACAGATACGCAGTATTTT. The V call is TRBV2, the J call TRBJ2-3; no clear D. Germline V gene lookup returns CDR1 SNHLY and CDR2 FYNNEI. CDR3 length equals 14 residues. Trimming cost V 3 bases and J 0 bases, with 7 bases left between them.

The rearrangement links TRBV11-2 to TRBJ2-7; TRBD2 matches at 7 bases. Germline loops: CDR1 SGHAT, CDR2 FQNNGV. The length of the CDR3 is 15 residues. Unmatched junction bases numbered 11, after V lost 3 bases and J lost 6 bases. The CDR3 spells CASSLVGGSLSEQYF. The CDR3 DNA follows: TGTGCCAGCAGCTTGGTGGGCGGGAGTCTGTCCGAGCAGTACTTC.

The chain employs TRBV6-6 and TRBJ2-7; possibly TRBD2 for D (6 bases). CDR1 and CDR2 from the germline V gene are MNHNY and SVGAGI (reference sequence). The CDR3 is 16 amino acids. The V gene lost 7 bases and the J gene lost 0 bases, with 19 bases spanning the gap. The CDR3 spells CASKQPGRGTSYEQYF. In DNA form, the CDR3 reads TGTGCCAGCAAACAACCGGGACGGGGGACCTCCTACGAGCAGTACTTC.

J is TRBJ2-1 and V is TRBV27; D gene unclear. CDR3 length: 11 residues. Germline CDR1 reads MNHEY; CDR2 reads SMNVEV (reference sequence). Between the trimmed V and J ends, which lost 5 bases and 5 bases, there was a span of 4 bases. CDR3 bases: TGTGCCAGCAGTCTCCACAATGAGCAGTTCTTC. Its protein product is CASSLHNEQFF.

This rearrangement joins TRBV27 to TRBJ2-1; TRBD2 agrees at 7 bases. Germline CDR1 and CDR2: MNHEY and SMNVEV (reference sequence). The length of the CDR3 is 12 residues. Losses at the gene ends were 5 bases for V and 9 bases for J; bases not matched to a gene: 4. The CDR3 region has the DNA TGTGCCAGCAGTCCCGGGACTATTGAGCAGTTCTTC. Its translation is CASSPGTIEQFF.

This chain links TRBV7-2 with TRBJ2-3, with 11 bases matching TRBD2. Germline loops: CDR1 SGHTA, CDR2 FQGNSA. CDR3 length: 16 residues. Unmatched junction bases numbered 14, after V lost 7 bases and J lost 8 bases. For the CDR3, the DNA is TGTGCCAGCACCCCGGGGGGAACTAGCGGGAGAGGTACGCAGTATTTT. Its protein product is CASTPGGTSGRGTQYF.

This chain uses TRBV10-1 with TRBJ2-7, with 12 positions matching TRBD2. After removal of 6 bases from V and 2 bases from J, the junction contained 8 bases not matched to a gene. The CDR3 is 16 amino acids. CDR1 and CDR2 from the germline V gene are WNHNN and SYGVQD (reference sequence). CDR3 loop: CASRHHSSGRAYEQYF. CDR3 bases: TGCGCCAGCAGACACCATTCTAGCGGGAGGGCCTACGAGCAGTACTTC.

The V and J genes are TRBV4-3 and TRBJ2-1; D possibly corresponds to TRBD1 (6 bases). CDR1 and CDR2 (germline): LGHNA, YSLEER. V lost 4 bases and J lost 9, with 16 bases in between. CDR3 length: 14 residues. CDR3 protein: CASSLGGVEVEQFF. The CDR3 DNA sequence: TGCGCCAGCAGCCTTGGGGGCGTAGAGGTTGAGCAGTTCTTC.

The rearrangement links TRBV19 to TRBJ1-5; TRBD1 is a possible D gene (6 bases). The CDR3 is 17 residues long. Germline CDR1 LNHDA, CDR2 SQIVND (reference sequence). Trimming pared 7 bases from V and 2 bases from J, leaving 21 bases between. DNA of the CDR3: TGTGCCAGTAAAAGGGGGGGCCCCTGGGGTGGCAATCAGCCCCAGCATTTT. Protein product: CASKRGGPWGGNQPQHF.

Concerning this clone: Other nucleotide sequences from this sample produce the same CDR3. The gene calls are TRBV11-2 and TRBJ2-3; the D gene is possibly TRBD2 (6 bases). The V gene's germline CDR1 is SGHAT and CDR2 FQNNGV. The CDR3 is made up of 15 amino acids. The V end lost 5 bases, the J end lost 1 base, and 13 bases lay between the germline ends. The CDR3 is CASSTYGGGTDTQYF. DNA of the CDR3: TGTGCCAGCAGCACCTACGGGGGAGGCACAGATACGCAGTATTTT. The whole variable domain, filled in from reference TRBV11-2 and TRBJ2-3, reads EAGVAQSPRYKIIEKRQSVAFWCNPISGHATLYWYQQILGQGPKLLIQFQNNGVVDDSQLPKDRFSAERLKGVDSTLKIQPAKLEDSAVYLCASSTYGGGTDTQYFGPGTRLTVL.

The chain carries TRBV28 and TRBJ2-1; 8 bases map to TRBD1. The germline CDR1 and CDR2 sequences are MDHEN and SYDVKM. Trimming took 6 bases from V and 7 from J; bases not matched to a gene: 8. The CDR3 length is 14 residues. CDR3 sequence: CASRRQGAFNEQFF. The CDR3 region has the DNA TGTGCCAGCAGGAGGCAGGGGGCATTTAATGAGCAGTTCTTC.

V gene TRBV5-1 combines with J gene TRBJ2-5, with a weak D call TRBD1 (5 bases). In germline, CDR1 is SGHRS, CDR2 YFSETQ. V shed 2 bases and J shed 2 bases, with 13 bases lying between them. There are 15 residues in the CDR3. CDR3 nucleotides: TGCGCCAGCAGCTTCGTGCAGGGCCGACAAGAGACCCAGTACTTC. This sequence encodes CASSFVQGRQETQYF.

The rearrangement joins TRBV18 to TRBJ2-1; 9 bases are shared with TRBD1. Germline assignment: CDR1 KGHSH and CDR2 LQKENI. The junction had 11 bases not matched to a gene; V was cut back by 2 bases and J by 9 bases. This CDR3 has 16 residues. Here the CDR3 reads CASSPAGQGVEGEQFF. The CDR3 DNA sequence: TGTGCCAGCTCACCAGCGGGACAGGGTGTCGAAGGTGAGCAGTTCTTC.

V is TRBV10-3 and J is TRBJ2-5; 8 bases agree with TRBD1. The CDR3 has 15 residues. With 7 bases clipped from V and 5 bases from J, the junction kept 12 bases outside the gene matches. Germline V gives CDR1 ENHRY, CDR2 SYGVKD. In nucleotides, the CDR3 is TGTGCCATCACCGAAGGAACAGGGGGTTCGGAGACCCAGTACTTC. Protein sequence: CAITEGTGGSETQYF.

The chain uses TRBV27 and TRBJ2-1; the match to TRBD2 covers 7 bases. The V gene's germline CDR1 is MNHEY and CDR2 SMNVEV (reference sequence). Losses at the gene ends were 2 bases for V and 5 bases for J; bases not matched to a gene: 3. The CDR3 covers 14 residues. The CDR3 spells CASSLLAADNEQFF. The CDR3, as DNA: TGTGCCAGCAGTTTACTAGCGGCCGACAATGAGCAGTTCTTC.

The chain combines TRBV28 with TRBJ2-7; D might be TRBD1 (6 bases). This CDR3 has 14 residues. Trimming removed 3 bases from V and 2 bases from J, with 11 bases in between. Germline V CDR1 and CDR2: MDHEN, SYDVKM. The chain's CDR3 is CASSFPTGPYEQYF. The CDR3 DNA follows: TGTGCCAGCAGTTTCCCAACAGGGCCCTACGAGCAGTACTTC.

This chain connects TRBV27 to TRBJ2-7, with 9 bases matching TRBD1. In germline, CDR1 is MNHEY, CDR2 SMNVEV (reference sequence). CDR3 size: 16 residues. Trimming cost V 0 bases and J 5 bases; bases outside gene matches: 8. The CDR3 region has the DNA TGTGCCAGCAGTTTATCGATCCGGACAGGGGTCCACGAGCAGTACTTC. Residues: CASSLSIRTGVHEQYF.

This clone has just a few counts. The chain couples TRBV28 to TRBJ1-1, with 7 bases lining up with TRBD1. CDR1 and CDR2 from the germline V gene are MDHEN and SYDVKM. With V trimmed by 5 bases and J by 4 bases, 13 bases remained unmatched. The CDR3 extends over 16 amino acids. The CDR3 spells CASSVPKTGRTTEAFF. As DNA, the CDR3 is TGTGCCAGCAGTGTCCCCAAGACAGGGAGGACCACTGAAGCTTTCTTT.